This TCR beta chain is drawn from a study of T cell changes during pregnancy in multiple sclerosis. This CDR3 has 15 amino acids. Germline-derived CDR1 and CDR2 are SGHRS and YFSETQ. Trimming removed 0 bases at V and 2 bases at J, with 8 bases between. Profiling relied on immunoSEQ multiplex PCR, and the TCRdb table lists in-frame clones only, not all of them. The sample shows approximately 40,000 clones, approximately 90% of them seen only once. This receptor was taken from a female donor with multiple sclerosis, enrolled in a pregnancy study. The starting material was CD4+ T cells from peripheral blood mononuclear cells, obtained in the third trimester of pregnancy. The V call is TRBV5-1, the J call TRBJ2-2; D gene uncertain. CDR3 protein: CASSLDSPNTGELFF. The DNA for the CDR3 is TGCGCCAGCAGCTTGGACAGCCCTAACACCGGGGAGCTGTTTTTT.